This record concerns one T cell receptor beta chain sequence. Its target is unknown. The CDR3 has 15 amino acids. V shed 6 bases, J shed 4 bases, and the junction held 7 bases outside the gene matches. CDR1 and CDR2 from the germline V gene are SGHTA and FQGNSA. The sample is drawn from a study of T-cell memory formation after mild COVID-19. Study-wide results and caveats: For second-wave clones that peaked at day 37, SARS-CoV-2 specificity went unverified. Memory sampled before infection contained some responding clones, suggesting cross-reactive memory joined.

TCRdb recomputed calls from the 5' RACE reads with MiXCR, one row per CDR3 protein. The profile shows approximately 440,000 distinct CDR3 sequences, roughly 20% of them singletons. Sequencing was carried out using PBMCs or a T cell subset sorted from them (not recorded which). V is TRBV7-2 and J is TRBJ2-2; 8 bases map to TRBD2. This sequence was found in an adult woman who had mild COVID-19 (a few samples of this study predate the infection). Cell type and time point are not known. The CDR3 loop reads CASRTSGSGTGELFF. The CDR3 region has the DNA TGTGCCAGCAGAACAAGCGGGAGTGGCACCGGGGAGCTGTTTTTT.